A single sample is the source of the 14 T cell receptor beta chains below, sequenced in a study of T cell responses to AZD1222 COVID-19 vaccine. Sequencing used immunoSEQ multiplex PCR; TCRdb keeps in-frame clones, though not all of them. This sample has more than 55,000 clones, with about 88% found just once. This material consisted of peripheral blood, taken 28 days after the second AZD1222 dose. All receptors derive from an adult who received the AZD1222 COVID-19 vaccine.

The chain is built from TRBV28 and TRBJ1-2, with no clear D. CDR1 and CDR2 (germline): MDHEN, SYDVKM. V lost 8 bases, J lost 4 bases, and 14 bases lay in between. The CDR3 is made up of 13 amino acids. CDR3 DNA sequence: TGTGCCAGCTCTAAGGGAGGGCTCTATGGCTACACCTTC. Translating it yields CASSKGGLYGYTF.

This clone was picked up a small number of times. This sequence joins TRBV5-1 and TRBJ2-3, with D possibly matching TRBD1 (5 bases). The V and J ends lost 0 bases and 4 bases respectively, with 9 bases between them. Looked up from germline, CDR1 is SGHRS and CDR2 is YFSETQ. The CDR3 length is 14 residues. CDR3 DNA: TGCGCCAGCAGCTTGGTACCAGGGCCAGATACGCAGTATTTT. As protein: CASSLVPGPDTQYF.

The chain combines TRBV27 with TRBJ1-6; no definite D call. The length of the CDR3 is 13 residues. Between the trimmed V and J ends, which lost 3 bases and 12 bases, there was a span of 12 bases. Germline CDR1 reads MNHEY; CDR2 reads SMNVEV (reference sequence). The CDR3 sequence is CASSFREIGPLHF. The CDR3 DNA reads as TGTGCCAGCAGTTTTCGCGAAATTGGACCCCTCCACTTT.

The chain carries TRBV18 and TRBJ1-1; D gene unclear. This CDR3 region has 13 residues. The V gene's germline CDR1 is KGHSH and CDR2 LQKENI. The V and J ends lost 1 base and 2 bases respectively, with 5 bases between them. CDR3 protein: CASSPQANTEAFF. The CDR3 nucleotides read TGTGCCAGCTCACCACAGGCAAACACTGAAGCTTTCTTT. The whole variable domain, filled in from reference TRBV18 and TRBJ1-1, reads NAGVMQNPRHLVRRRGQEARLRCSPMKGHSHVYWYRQLPEEGLKFMVYLQKENIIDESGMPKERFSAEFPKEGPSILRIQQVVRGDSAAYFCASSPQANTEAFFGQGTRLTVV.

This clone showed up just once. This chain joins TRBV7-6 and TRBJ2-1; 13 bases match TRBD2. Germline V lookup: CDR1 SGHVS, CDR2 FNYEAQ. J gave up 9 bases and V 5 bases, and 25 bases lay outside the gene matches. The CDR3 has 21 amino acids. CDR3 in amino acids: CASSPLSRHPGTSGTLSEQFF. The CDR3 DNA reads TGTGCCAGCAGCCCCCTCTCCCGCCATCCGGGGACTAGCGGGACCCTCAGTGAGCAGTTCTTC.

The sample holds one count of this clone. The chain joins TRBV11-2 to TRBJ2-1; the D is unclear. The CDR3 extends over 13 amino acids. Germline CDR1 reads SGHAT; CDR2 reads FQNNGV. The ends were cut back, 0 bases at V and 9 bases at J, with 9 bases in the middle. The CDR3 reads CASSLDLRGEQFF. CDR3 in DNA: TGTGCCAGCAGCTTAGATCTTAGAGGTGAGCAGTTCTTC. Full variable domain (missing parts from reference TRBV11-2 and TRBJ2-1): EAGVAQSPRYKIIEKRQSVAFWCNPISGHATLYWYQQILGQGPKLLIQFQNNGVVDDSQLPKDRFSAERLKGVDSTLKIQPAKLEDSAVYLCASSLDLRGEQFFGPGTRLTVL.

This chain links TRBV13 with TRBJ1-2; the D gene is possibly TRBD1 (5 bases). This CDR3 has 15 amino acids. CDR1 and CDR2 (germline): PRHDT, FYEKMQ (reference sequence). V dropped 5 bases and J dropped 1 base, with 14 bases sitting between them. The DNA for the CDR3 is TGTGCCAGCAGCCCCAGAGGGGCCCTTAACTATGGCTACACCTTC. This encodes CASSPRGALNYGYTF.

The genes are TRBV6-1 and TRBJ1-5, with D possibly being TRBD1 (5 bases). The V gene lost 0 bases and the J gene lost 0 bases, with 12 bases spanning the gap. CDR3 length: 17 residues. CDR1 and CDR2 (germline): MNHNS, SASEGT. CDR3: CASSEARSRGSNQPQHF. The CDR3 coding sequence is TGTGCCAGCAGTGAAGCGCGTTCAAGGGGTAGCAATCAGCCCCAGCATTTT.

For the CDR3, the DNA is TGTGCCAGCAGGCGACAGGGGGGTGGCACAGATACGCAGTATTTT. This codes for CASRRQGGGTDTQYF. V and J are TRBV2 and TRBJ2-3, with 9 bases lining up with TRBD1. Germline assignment: CDR1 SNHLY and CDR2 FYNNEI. The trim removed 6 bases at V and 1 base at J, leaving 5 bases unmatched. The CDR3 is made up of 15 amino acids.

The chain recombines TRBV29-1 with TRBJ1-1; tentatively, D is TRBD1 (5 bases). Germline-derived CDR1 and CDR2 are SQVTM and ANQGSEA. The CDR3 spans 14 residues. V lost 6 bases to trimming and J lost 4 bases, with 18 bases between them. The CDR3 DNA follows: TGCAGCGTGCAACCTCCCGGGGGGGGCACTGAAGCTTTCTTT. Translation gives CSVQPPGGGTEAFF.

The chain uses TRBV5-1 and TRBJ2-3, with 8 bases aligning to TRBD1. The length of the CDR3 is 14 residues. V dropped 4 bases and J dropped 4; count of bases not matched to a gene: 5. Germline-derived CDR1 and CDR2 are SGHRS and YFSETQ. The CDR3 loop reads CASSAGQGSDTQYF. CDR3 nucleotides: TGCGCCAGCAGCGCAGGACAGGGTTCAGATACGCAGTATTTT.

The chain has TRBV7-2 and TRBJ2-7, with 7 bases lining up with TRBD2. The trim removed 1 base at V and 1 base at J, leaving 10 bases unmatched. CDR3 length: 17 amino acids. In germline, CDR1 is SGHTA, CDR2 FQGNSA. For the CDR3, the DNA is TGTGCCAGCAGCTTAGGTGCGGGGAGGGGTCCTTCCTACGAGCAGTACTTC. Translation gives CASSLGAGRGPSYEQYF. Looking up the rest from reference TRBV7-2 and TRBJ2-7 gives the full variable domain: GAGVSQSPSNKVTEKGKDVELRCDPISGHTALYWYRQSLGQGLEFLIYFQGNSAPDKSGLPSDRFSAERTGGSVSTLTIQRTQQEDSAVYLCASSLGAGRGPSYEQYFGPGTRLTVT.

The CDR3 DNA sequence: TGCGCCAGCAGCCAAGATCAAGGGGGATTGGGCAATGAGCAGTTCTTC. Translating it yields CASSQDQGGLGNEQFF. This rearrangement joins TRBV4-3 to TRBJ2-1, with D perhaps matching TRBD1 (6 bases). CDR1 is LGHNA, CDR2 YSLEER, per germline. The germline V and J ends were trimmed by 0 bases and 6 bases, with 15 bases remaining between them. The CDR3 consists of 16 residues.

The rearrangement links TRBV27 to TRBJ1-2, with D possibly being TRBD1 (6 bases). The germline gives CDR1 MNHEY, CDR2 SMNVEV (reference sequence). The V end was cut by 6 bases, the J end by 8 bases, with 19 bases between. This CDR3 has 14 residues. The CDR3 coding sequence is TGTGCCAGCAGGGTACAGGGTGGTCAGACAGGCTACACCTTC. It translates to CASRVQGGQTGYTF.